These 21 T cell receptor beta chains were sequenced from one sample in a study of T cell repertoires in cytomegalovirus infection. Using its own MiXCR run on the reads, TCRdb lists one record per CDR3 protein. This sample carries hundreds of thousands of distinct CDR3 sequences, 15% to 20% of them seen once, and the ten largest clones take 9.5% to 15%. The specimen sequenced was PBMCs. All receptors come from a human donor in good health (CMV status not recorded). Some clones in this sample may be carry-over from other donors' samples.

This clonotype was observed at least ten times. The genes are TRBV7-8 and TRBJ2-7; TRBD1 agrees at 11 bases. The CDR3 contains 17 residues. From germline, CDR1 is SGHVS and CDR2 FQNEAQ. The junction had 9 bases not matched to a gene; V was cut back by 4 bases and J by 1 base. CDR3: CASSSHEGTGGSYEQYF. CDR3 in DNA: TGTGCCAGCAGCTCCCACGAGGGGACAGGGGGTTCCTACGAGCAGTACTTC.

This chain uses TRBV19 with TRBJ2-3, with TRBD2 as a possible D gene (6 bases). This CDR3 has 16 amino acids. CDR1 LNHDA and CDR2 SQIVND come from the germline V gene (reference sequence). V was clipped by 6 bases and J by 0 bases, with 16 bases between them. The CDR3 loop is CASSPLGGRSTDTQYF. The CDR3 region has the DNA TGTGCCAGTAGCCCTTTGGGAGGTAGAAGCACAGATACGCAGTATTTT.

There are a few counts of this clonotype. This sequence joins TRBV19 and TRBJ2-7, with D perhaps assigned TRBD1 or TRBD2 (7 bases each). Per germline, CDR1 LNHDA and CDR2 SQIVND (reference sequence). Trimming shortened V by 6 bases and J by 5 bases, and 14 bases separated the two germline ends. There are 13 residues in the CDR3. The CDR3 reads CASSSGDSNEQYF. CDR3 DNA sequence: TGTGCCAGTAGCAGCGGGGACAGCAACGAGCAGTACTTC.

Many counts were recorded for this clonotype. The J gene is TRBJ1-4, the V gene TRBV12-3 or TRBV12-4; D gene uncertain. V lost 3 bases to trimming and J lost 5 bases, with 4 bases between them. The CDR3 loop spans 12 amino acids. CDR3 residues: CASSFQNEKLFF. In DNA, the CDR3 is TGTGCCAGCAGTTTTCAGAATGAAAAACTGTTTTTT.

The chain has TRBV10-3 and TRBJ1-1; TRBD1 agrees at 7 bases. V shed 3 bases, J shed 3 bases, and the junction held 7 bases outside the gene matches. CDR1 is ENHRY and CDR2 is SYGVKD in the germline V gene. The CDR3 is made up of 15 amino acids. CDR3 in DNA: TGTGCCATCAGTGAAAAGACAGGGATATACACTGAAGCTTTCTTT. Amino acids: CAISEKTGIYTEAFF.

The sample holds many counts of this clonotype. The chain links TRBV7-2 to TRBJ2-5; TRBD2 aligns across 7 bases. CDR3 length equals 15 residues. V shed 3 bases and J 5 bases; nucleotides not matched to a gene: 9. Germline V CDR1 and CDR2: SGHTA, FQGNSA. The CDR3 spells CASSFDGVGGETQYF. CDR3 DNA: TGTGCCAGCAGCTTCGATGGGGTGGGAGGGGAGACCCAGTACTTC.

In its sample, this clonotype was seen many times. The chain recombines TRBV4-1 with TRBJ2-5, with D unresolved. The CDR3 has 16 residues. Trimming removed 4 bases from V and 3 bases from J, with 18 bases in between. The germline V gene encodes CDR1 MGHRA and CDR2 YSYEKL. For the CDR3, the DNA is TGCGCCAGCAGCCCGACCTTGATAGGGCTGAAAGAGACCCAGTACTTC. Its translation is CASSPTLIGLKETQYF.

Concerning this clonotype: A much bigger clone sits one base away, suggesting this may be a read error. The CDR3 ends on some other residue instead of the conserved phenylalanine or tryptophan, so this is likely a read error. This rearrangement joins TRBV4-1 to TRBJ1-3; D is uncertain. Trimming cost V 2 bases and J 4 bases, with 18 bases left between them. The V gene's germline CDR1 is MGHRA and CDR2 YSYEKL. The CDR3 totals 17 residues. Here the CDR3 DNA reads TGCGCCAGCAGCCAATGGTCTGGGCAGCAAGGGGGAAACACCATATATTGT. This translates into CASSQWSGQQGGNTIYC.

At least ten counts were recorded for this clonotype. This chain uses TRBV20-1 with TRBJ1-1, with TRBD1 matching over 8 bases. This CDR3 spans 14 amino acids. Germline-derived CDR1 and CDR2 are DFQATT and SNEGSKA (reference sequence). The CDR3 nucleotides read TGCCTTATCCCAGACAGGGGCATGAACACTGAAGCTTTCTTT. Translated: CLIPDRGMNTEAFF.

The chain recombines TRBV5-5 with TRBJ1-4, with 7 bases that match TRBD1. Trimming cost V 4 bases and J 7 bases; bases outside gene matches: 10. The CDR3 contains 15 residues. Germline values: CDR1 SGHKS, CDR2 YYEKEE (reference sequence). DNA of the CDR3: TGTGCCAGCAGCCTCCGGGCAGGGGGGAGTGAAAAACTGTTTTTT. Translated: CASSLRAGGSEKLFF.

This clonotype appeared many times. The chain links TRBV19 to TRBJ2-1, with D perhaps assigned TRBD1 or TRBD2 (6 bases each). The germline V and J ends were trimmed by 5 bases and 4 bases, with 15 bases remaining between them. CDR3 length: 15 residues. Germline assignment: CDR1 LNHDA and CDR2 SQIVND (reference sequence). The CDR3 DNA reads TGTGCCAGTAGTGCAGGGAGGACAGCGTACAATGAGCAGTTCTTC. This translates into CASSAGRTAYNEQFF.

This clonotype appeared many times. The genes are TRBV28 and TRBJ1-5; possibly TRBD1 for D (5 bases). Germline-derived CDR1 and CDR2 are MDHEN and SYDVKM. V was clipped by 6 bases and J by 4 bases, with 22 bases between them. The CDR3 covers 17 residues. The CDR3 DNA sequence: TGTGCCAGCAGGGGAGTGGGGCCGTCGCACGCAAATCAGCCCCAGCATTTT. Protein: CASRGVGPSHANQPQHF.

The genes are TRBV28 and TRBJ2-3; TRBD2 matches 10 bases. The germline V gene has CDR1 MDHEN and CDR2 SYDVKM. This CDR3 spans 16 amino acids. The junction had 14 bases not matched to a gene; V was cut back by 6 bases and J by 8 bases. The CDR3 protein is CASSPGAAGGPGTQYF. CDR3 in DNA: TGTGCCAGCAGCCCAGGAGCAGCGGGGGGGCCAGGTACGCAGTATTTT. The full variable domain, in which reference TRBV28 and TRBJ2-3 provide the parts outside the CDR3, is DVKVTQSSRYLVKRTGEKVFLECVQDMDHENMFWYRQDPGLGLRLIYFSYDVKMKEKGDIPEGYSVSREKKERFSLILESASTNQTSMYLCASSPGAAGGPGTQYFGPGTRLTVL.

Remarks on this clonotype: A much larger clone lies one base from this, so it may be a read error. The chain is built from TRBV4-2 and TRBJ2-7, with 10 bases lining up with TRBD1. Germline values: CDR1 LGHNA, CDR2 YNFKEQ. V trimming: 5 bases; J trimming: 5 bases; junction bases outside the gene matches: 15. The CDR3 is made up of 17 amino acids. CDR3 DNA: TGTGCCAGCAGCAGACACACAGCGGGACAGGGGTTCCACGAGCAGTACTTC. This gives the protein CASSRHTAGQGFHEQYF.

This clonotype was seen repeatedly, ten times or more. V gene TRBV7-2 combines with J gene TRBJ1-6, with a possible D match to TRBD1 (6 bases). CDR1 is SGHTA and CDR2 is FQGNSA in the germline V gene. CDR3 size: 15 residues. With 8 bases removed from V and 7 bases from J, the gap between germline ends came to 18 bases. The CDR3 DNA reads as TGTGCCAGCTTGGGACAAAGAATAGGGAATTCACCCCTCCACTTT. It specifies CASLGQRIGNSPLHF.

In this sample, this clonotype turned up many times. The V call is TRBV6-6, the J call TRBJ1-6; D is uncertain. Germline V CDR1 and CDR2: MNHNY, SVGAGI (reference sequence). The CDR3 loop spans 14 amino acids. The ends were cut back, 1 base at V and 8 bases at J, with 9 bases in the middle. The CDR3 nucleotides read TGTGCCAGCAGTTACTTTGAAAGGGATTCACCCCTCCACTTT. As protein: CASSYFERDSPLHF.

This chain uses TRBV5-1 with TRBJ2-3, with D uncertain. Germline V lookup: CDR1 SGHRS, CDR2 YFSETQ. There are 15 residues in the CDR3. V lost 0 bases and J 4 bases, leaving 12 bases between the germline ends. The CDR3 DNA sequence: TGCGCCAGCAGCTTGGCTTTGGACCCATCAGATACGCAGTATTTT. It codes for CASSLALDPSDTQYF.

V and J are TRBV2 and TRBJ2-5; D not resolved. The germline V gene has CDR1 SNHLY and CDR2 FYNNEI. The germline V and J ends were trimmed by 4 bases and 5 bases, with 11 bases remaining between them. This CDR3 comprises 13 residues. CDR3 sequence: CASSVGGWETQYF. The DNA of the CDR3 is TGTGCCAGCAGTGTAGGTGGTTGGGAGACCCAGTACTTC.

V usage is TRBV7-2 and J usage is TRBJ2-2; TRBD2 matches 9 bases. CDR1 is SGHTA, CDR2 FQGNSA, per germline. The length of the CDR3 is 18 residues. V lost 4 bases, J lost 7 bases, and 16 bases stayed unmatched. CDR3 bases: TGTGCCAGCAGCTCCCGGCGGGCGGGGGGGCGAAGGGACGGGGAGCTGTTTTTT. It codes for CASSSRRAGGRRDGELFF.

The chain uses TRBV10-3 and TRBJ1-2; the D is unclear. Trimming stripped 4 bases from V and 0 bases from J, with 0 bases between. The CDR3 length is 11 residues. Germline CDR1 ENHRY, CDR2 SYGVKD. CDR3 loop: CAISANYGYTF. The DNA of the CDR3 is TGTGCCATCAGTGCTAACTATGGCTACACCTTC.

The CDR3 DNA reads TGTGCCGTGGCGGGAAGCTCCTACGAGCAGTACTTC. Residues: CAVAGSSYEQYF. The chain recombines TRBV28 with TRBJ2-7, with D possibly TRBD2 on 6 matching bases. Trimming removed 11 bases from V and 0 bases from J, with 11 bases in between. CDR3 length equals 12 residues. From germline, CDR1 is MDHEN and CDR2 SYDVKM.